The 32 T cell receptor beta chains reported below all come from one sample, sequenced in a study of blood T cell repertoires in COVID-19. Clones were sequenced by immunoSEQ multiplex PCR, and TCRdb holds only the in-frame ones, with some missing. The sample includes approximately 210,000 clones, over 75% of them seen just once. Sequenced material: PBMCs or T cells enriched from blood (not recorded which). These receptors were obtained from a woman aged 55-69 years who had recovered from COVID-19.

The chain joins TRBV19 to TRBJ1-2; 11 bases map to TRBD1. The germline gives CDR1 LNHDA, CDR2 SQIVND (reference sequence). The CDR3 extends over 16 amino acids. V was clipped by 4 bases and J by 3 bases; unmatched bases: 7. The chain's CDR3 is CASSTTGTGGYYGYTF. CDR3 nucleotides: TGTGCCAGTAGTACAACCGGGACAGGGGGGTACTATGGCTACACCTTC.

V usage is TRBV29-1 and J usage is TRBJ1-4; D may be TRBD1 (6 bases). Germline CDR1 SQVTM, CDR2 ANQGSEA. The CDR3 length is 13 residues. V was cut by 6 bases and J by 10 bases, with 18 bases left in between. In DNA, the CDR3 is TGCAGCGTAAAACCGGGACATAGAGGAAAACTGTTTTTT. Translating it yields CSVKPGHRGKLFF.

V is TRBV7-2 and J is TRBJ1-2, with 7 bases that match TRBD1. In germline, CDR1 is SGHTA, CDR2 FQGNSA. This CDR3 contains 14 residues. Trimming at V came to 7 bases and at J to 5 bases, leaving 10 bases not matched to a gene. The CDR3 sequence is CASISGGLGYGYTF. In nucleotides, the CDR3 is TGTGCCAGCATCTCAGGGGGTTTGGGATATGGCTACACCTTC.

This sequence joins TRBV19 and TRBJ1-5, with 10 nucleotides matching TRBD1. V lost 6 bases and J lost 6; bases outside the gene matches: 8. This CDR3 has 15 amino acids. Germline loops: CDR1 LNHDA, CDR2 SQIVND (reference sequence). CDR3: CASRDDRGRGQPQHF. Written as DNA, the CDR3 is TGTGCCAGTAGGGACGACAGGGGGCGCGGTCAGCCCCAGCATTTT.

V gene TRBV27 combines with J gene TRBJ2-5; D perhaps matches TRBD1 (6 bases). V was pared by 6 bases and J by 2 bases, with 10 bases between. Germline assignment: CDR1 MNHEY and CDR2 SMNVEV (reference sequence). CDR3 length: 13 residues. DNA of the CDR3: TGTGCCAGCAGACAGGGAAATCAAGAGACCCAGTACTTC. Translation gives CASRQGNQETQYF.

This clone was counted once. The chain links TRBV18 to TRBJ1-4; 9 bases map to TRBD1. V trimming: 2 bases; J trimming: 8 bases; junction bases outside the gene matches: 6. The CDR3 consists of 15 residues. Germline assignment: CDR1 KGHSH and CDR2 LQKENI. CDR3 region: CASSPGTGIQEKLFF. CDR3 DNA sequence: TGTGCCAGCTCACCAGGGACAGGGATTCAGGAAAAACTGTTTTTT.

The V and J genes are TRBV18 and TRBJ2-5; tentative D call: TRBD1 (5 bases). With 5 bases removed from V and 1 base from J, the gap between germline ends came to 11 bases. Germline V gene lookup returns CDR1 KGHSH and CDR2 LQKENI. The CDR3 consists of 14 residues. CDR3 region: CASSADSGQETQYF. DNA for the CDR3: TGTGCCAGCTCAGCCGACAGTGGCCAAGAGACCCAGTACTTC. The full variable domain, with the rest looked up from reference TRBV18 and TRBJ2-5, is NAGVMQNPRHLVRRRGQEARLRCSPMKGHSHVYWYRQLPEEGLKFMVYLQKENIIDESGMPKERFSAEFPKEGPSILRIQQVVRGDSAAYFCASSADSGQETQYFGPGTRLLVL.

This sequence joins TRBV27 and TRBJ2-1, with 8 nucleotides matching TRBD1. CDR1 is MNHEY, CDR2 SMNVEV, per germline (reference sequence). The CDR3 extends over 15 amino acids. V trimming: 4 bases; J trimming: 5 bases; junction bases outside the gene matches: 7. CDR3 in DNA: TGTGCCAGCAGTTCGCGGACAGGGTACGACAATGAGCAGTTCTTC. It yields the protein CASSSRTGYDNEQFF.

V is TRBV19 and J is TRBJ1-5; weak D call: TRBD1 (5 bases). Looked up from germline, CDR1 is LNHDA and CDR2 is SQIVND (reference sequence). CDR3 size: 15 residues. The V end was cut by 5 bases, the J end by 4 bases, with 15 bases between. The CDR3: CASSPGGGWNQPQHF. DNA of the CDR3: TGTGCCAGTAGTCCTGGTGGGGGGTGGAATCAGCCCCAGCATTTT.

This clone was seen only once. V and J are TRBV6-5 and TRBJ1-3, with D unresolved. The CDR3 is 12 residues long. The V gene's germline CDR1 is MNHEY and CDR2 SVGAGI. Trimming cost V 8 bases and J 2 bases, with 7 bases left between them. CDR3 DNA: TGTGCCAGCTTCGAGGCTGGAAACACCATATATTTT. This codes for CASFEAGNTIYF.

The chain employs TRBV11-2 and TRBJ2-7, with TRBD1 as a possible D gene (6 bases). The CDR3 runs to 15 residues. Trimming left V 0 bases short and J 6 bases short, with 15 bases between. The germline V gene has CDR1 SGHAT and CDR2 FQNNGV. This CDR3 is CASSLDRGTTREQYF. In DNA form, the CDR3 reads TGTGCCAGCAGCTTAGATCGAGGGACAACCCGCGAGCAGTACTTC.

This chain uses TRBV10-3 with TRBJ1-5; TRBD1 matches 8 bases. The CDR3 runs to 17 residues. Germline V CDR1 and CDR2: ENHRY, SYGVKD. V was clipped by 10 bases and J by 0 bases; unmatched bases: 14. The CDR3 region is CATHPGQEKYSNQPQHF. DNA of the CDR3: TGTGCCACTCATCCGGGACAGGAGAAATATAGCAATCAGCCCCAGCATTTT.

This clone was recorded only once. The chain has TRBV28 and TRBJ1-3; 7 bases match TRBD1. The V and J ends lost 5 bases and 0 bases, in that order; junction bases with no gene match: 10. The germline V gene has CDR1 MDHEN and CDR2 SYDVKM. CDR3 size: 17 residues. The CDR3, as DNA: TGTGCCAGCAGTCCCTCTACAGGGGCTAGCTCTGGAAACACCATATATTTT. Protein product: CASSPSTGASSGNTIYF.

The gene calls are TRBV5-1 and TRBJ1-5; D gene ambiguous. Germline V gives CDR1 SGHRS, CDR2 YFSETQ. Trimming removed 2 bases at V and 0 bases at J, with 9 bases between. The CDR3 is 15 amino acids. CDR3 amino acids: CASSFSGDSNQPQHF. CDR3 DNA: TGCGCCAGCAGCTTTTCCGGGGATAGCAATCAGCCCCAGCATTTT.

This clone was counted between two and nine times. This sequence joins TRBV7-8 and TRBJ1-3; the D gene is possibly TRBD1 (5 bases). The CDR3 is made up of 15 amino acids. Per the germline V gene, CDR1 is SGHVS and CDR2 is FQNEAQ. Trimming removed 5 bases at V and 3 bases at J, with 14 bases between. The CDR3 sequence: CASSLQGSGGNTIYF. CDR3 nucleotides: TGTGCCAGCAGCCTTCAGGGATCGGGTGGAAACACCATATATTTT.

This chain links TRBV5-4 with TRBJ1-2; no definite D call. The CDR3 runs to 14 residues. Germline V CDR1 and CDR2: SGHNT, YYREEE (reference sequence). V gave up 2 bases and J gave up 0 bases, with 8 bases separating them. The CDR3 is CASSFGGTNYGYTF. The CDR3 DNA reads as TGTGCCAGCAGCTTCGGCGGGACTAACTATGGCTACACCTTC.

There are a few counts of this clone. Written as DNA, the CDR3 is TGTGCCAGCGTCGGGGTGGGGACTGAAGCTTTCTTT. Translated: CASVGVGTEAFF. The genes are TRBV5-4 and TRBJ1-1, with D uncertain. With 7 bases removed from V and 5 bases from J, the gap between germline ends came to 12 bases. Germline loops: CDR1 SGHNT, CDR2 YYREEE (reference sequence). The CDR3 covers 12 residues.

J is TRBJ1-6 and V is TRBV9, with D maybe TRBD1 (6 bases). Germline values: CDR1 SGDLS, CDR2 YYNGEE. This CDR3 spans 17 amino acids. The ends were cut back, 3 bases at V and 0 bases at J, with 13 bases in the middle. The CDR3 protein is CASSDPTGLSYNSPLHF. CDR3 bases: TGTGCCAGCAGCGACCCGACAGGCCTCTCCTATAATTCACCCCTCCACTTT.

This clone has a handful of counts. The chain employs TRBV10-3 and TRBJ1-2; the match to TRBD1 covers 7 bases. V gave up 6 bases and J gave up 8 bases; unmatched junction bases: 12. From germline, CDR1 is ENHRY and CDR2 SYGVKD. The CDR3 length is 14 residues. CDR3 amino acids: CAISTTGVSGGYTF. Here the CDR3 DNA reads TGTGCCATCAGCACTACAGGGGTCTCTGGCGGCTACACCTTC.

The table lists this clone with a few counts. CDR3 DNA: TGTGCCTGGAGTACTAGCGGGGGGAACACTGAAGCTTTCTTT. Translated: CAWSTSGGNTEAFF. The chain recombines TRBV30 with TRBJ1-1, with D perhaps matching TRBD1 (5 bases). Germline V gene sequence: CDR1 GTSNPN, CDR2 SVGIG (reference sequence). The V and J ends lost 2 bases and 1 base respectively, with 11 bases between them. The CDR3 spans 14 residues.

This clone showed up just a few times. This chain connects TRBV19 to TRBJ1-5; 7 bases agree with TRBD1. This CDR3 is built from 16 residues. Trimming at V came to 6 bases and at J to 7 bases, leaving 15 bases not matched to a gene. CDR1 is LNHDA, CDR2 SQIVND, per germline (reference sequence). CDR3 protein: CASRDWTGEPSQPQHF. The CDR3 bases are TGTGCCAGTAGGGATTGGACAGGAGAGCCTAGCCAGCCCCAGCATTTT.

This clone occurred a few times. The CDR3 bases are TGTGCCAGCAGTCGCGACACATTAAATCAGCCCCAGCATTTT. It is translated as CASSRDTLNQPQHF. V and J are TRBV2 and TRBJ1-5; no clear D gene. CDR1 is SNHLY, CDR2 FYNNEI, per germline. Trimming shortened V by 5 bases and J by 4 bases, and 12 bases separated the two germline ends. This CDR3 region has 14 residues.

The chain joins TRBV4-3 to TRBJ2-7; D might be TRBD1 (6 bases). CDR1 and CDR2 from the germline V gene are LGHNA and YSLEER. Between the trimmed V and J ends, which lost 3 bases and 3 bases, there was a span of 15 bases. The CDR3 loop spans 15 amino acids. The DNA for the CDR3 is TGCGCCAGCAGCCAGGAAACGGGGACATACTACGAGCAGTACTTC. As protein: CASSQETGTYYEQYF.

This clone was detected only once. This rearrangement joins TRBV5-1 to TRBJ2-2; D ambiguous. This CDR3 is built from 16 residues. V was pared by 1 base and J by 0 bases, with 10 bases between. The germline V gene encodes CDR1 SGHRS and CDR2 YFSETQ. The CDR3 nucleotides read TGCGCCAGCAGCTTGACAGCAGCCGCGAACACCGGGGAGCTGTTTTTT. This codes for CASSLTAAANTGELFF. Complete variable domain (other parts from reference TRBV5-1 and TRBJ2-2): KAGVTQTPRYLIKTRGQQVTLSCSPISGHRSVSWYQQTPGQGLQFLFEYFSETQRNKGNFPGRFSGRQFSNSRSEMNVSTLELGDSALYLCASSLTAAANTGELFFGEGSRLTVL.

Points on this clone: The identical CDR3 is also encoded by other nucleotide sequences in the sample. J is TRBJ1-2 and V is TRBV18, with D unresolved. V shed 2 bases and J shed 2 bases, with 6 bases lying between them. CDR1 and CDR2 (germline): KGHSH, LQKENI. The CDR3 spans 13 residues. DNA for the CDR3: TGTGCCAGCTCACCAGGCAGAAACTATGGCTACACCTTC. Protein sequence: CASSPGRNYGYTF.

This rearrangement joins TRBV27 to TRBJ1-5; D is unclear. The CDR3 runs 17 residues. Trimming removed 6 bases from V and 0 bases from J, with 18 bases in between. Germline lookup yields CDR1 MNHEY and CDR2 SMNVEV (reference sequence). In nucleotides, the CDR3 is TGTGCCAGCAGCCCTAACATTTGGGAGAATAGCAATCAGCCCCAGCATTTT. Translated, it gives CASSPNIWENSNQPQHF.

V usage is TRBV6-1 and J usage is TRBJ1-5; perhaps TRBD1 as D (6 bases). CDR3 length equals 13 residues. V lost 2 bases to trimming and J lost 5 bases, with 7 bases between them. The germline V gene has CDR1 MNHNS and CDR2 SASEGT. The chain's CDR3 is CASSEQGYQPQHF. Here the CDR3 DNA reads TGTGCCAGCAGTGAACAGGGGTATCAGCCCCAGCATTTT.

The count of this clone is one. CDR3 sequence: CASKSGLANYEQYF. The CDR3, as DNA: TGTGCCAGCAAGAGTGGACTAGCGAACTACGAGCAGTACTTC. V is TRBV27 and J is TRBJ2-7; the match to TRBD2 covers 9 bases. The V and J ends lost 7 bases and 3 bases, in that order; junction bases with no gene match: 7. The CDR3 runs to 14 residues. Germline V gene lookup returns CDR1 MNHEY and CDR2 SMNVEV (reference sequence).

The chain is built from TRBV19 and TRBJ1-1; D is perhaps TRBD1 (6 bases). The CDR3 sequence is 14 residues long. Germline CDR1 and CDR2: LNHDA and SQIVND (reference sequence). V was trimmed by 7 bases and J by 0 bases, leaving 12 bases between them. The chain's CDR3 is CASTLTGMNTEAFF. The CDR3 DNA is TGTGCCAGTACCCTTACAGGGATGAACACTGAAGCTTTCTTT.

This clone has just a few counts. This sequence joins TRBV15 and TRBJ1-5, with TRBD1 identical over 7 bases. The CDR3 covers 16 residues. Unmatched junction bases numbered 7, after V lost 2 bases and J lost 3 bases. The germline V gene encodes CDR1 LNHNV and CDR2 YYDKDF (reference sequence). CDR3 amino acids: CATSRTGAFINQPQHF. The CDR3 region has the DNA TGTGCCACCAGCAGAACAGGGGCCTTTATCAATCAGCCCCAGCATTTT.

This clone occurred a few times. The CDR3 reads CASSLQGSEKLFF. DNA of the CDR3: TGTGCCAGCAGCTTGCAGGGTAGTGAAAAACTGTTTTTT. The chain combines TRBV7-9 with TRBJ1-4; D perhaps matches TRBD1 (5 bases). V lost 3 bases to trimming and J lost 7 bases, with 9 bases between them. This CDR3 is 13 amino acids long. CDR1 and CDR2 (germline): SEHNR, FQNEAQ (reference sequence). The whole variable domain, remainder taken from reference TRBV7-9 and TRBJ1-4, is DTGVSQNPRHKITKRGQNVTFRCDPISEHNRLYWYRQTLGQGPEFLTYFQNEAQLEKSRLLSDRFSAERPKGSFSTLEIQRTEQGDSAMYLCASSLQGSEKLFFGSGTQLSVL.

The gene calls are TRBV10-3 and TRBJ1-1; unclear D gene. Germline CDR1 and CDR2: ENHRY and SYGVKD. V lost 6 bases, J lost 0 bases, and 11 bases lay in between. The CDR3 has 14 residues. The CDR3 loop reads CAISRTDMNTEAFF. The CDR3 DNA is TGTGCCATCAGCCGGACTGATATGAACACTGAAGCTTTCTTT.